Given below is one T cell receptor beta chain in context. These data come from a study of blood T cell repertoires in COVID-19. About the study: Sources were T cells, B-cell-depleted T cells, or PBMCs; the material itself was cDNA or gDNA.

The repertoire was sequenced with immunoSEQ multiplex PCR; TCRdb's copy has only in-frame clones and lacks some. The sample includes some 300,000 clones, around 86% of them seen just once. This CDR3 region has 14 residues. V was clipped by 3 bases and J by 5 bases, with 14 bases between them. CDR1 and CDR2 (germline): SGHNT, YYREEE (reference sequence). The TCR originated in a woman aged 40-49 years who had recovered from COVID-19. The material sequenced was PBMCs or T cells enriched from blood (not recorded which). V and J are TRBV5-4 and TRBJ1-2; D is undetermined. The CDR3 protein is CASSSREGGYGYTF. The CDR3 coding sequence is TGTGCCAGCAGCTCTCGCGAGGGCGGATATGGCTACACCTTC.